The subject of this entry is one T cell receptor beta chain. Study processing details: Using reference gene primer amplification, nucleated cell counts were estimated. Profiling relied on immunoSEQ multiplex PCR, and the TCRdb table lists in-frame clones only, not all of them. The DNA gave D and trimming, while V, J and clone size come from that table. The table shows about 260,000 clones, with almost 85% occurring only once. This sample is drawn from a study of blood T cell repertoires in COVID-19. Study-level information: COVID-19 samples collected from the United States, Italy and Spain covered acute and convalescent phases. From T cells, B-cell-depleted T cells, or PBMCs came the material, which was cDNA or gDNA.

V lost 3 bases and J lost 4; bases outside the gene matches: 6. The CDR3 is 14 amino acids. From germline, CDR1 is SGDLS and CDR2 YYNGEE. The rearrangement uses TRBV9 and TRBJ1-2, with 7 bases fitting TRBD1. The TCR comes from a woman of 80 years or more with acute or convalescent COVID-19. Input material: peripheral blood. The CDR3 sequence: CASSAQTGIYGYTF. The DNA for the CDR3 is TGTGCCAGCAGCGCACAGACAGGGATCTATGGCTACACCTTC.